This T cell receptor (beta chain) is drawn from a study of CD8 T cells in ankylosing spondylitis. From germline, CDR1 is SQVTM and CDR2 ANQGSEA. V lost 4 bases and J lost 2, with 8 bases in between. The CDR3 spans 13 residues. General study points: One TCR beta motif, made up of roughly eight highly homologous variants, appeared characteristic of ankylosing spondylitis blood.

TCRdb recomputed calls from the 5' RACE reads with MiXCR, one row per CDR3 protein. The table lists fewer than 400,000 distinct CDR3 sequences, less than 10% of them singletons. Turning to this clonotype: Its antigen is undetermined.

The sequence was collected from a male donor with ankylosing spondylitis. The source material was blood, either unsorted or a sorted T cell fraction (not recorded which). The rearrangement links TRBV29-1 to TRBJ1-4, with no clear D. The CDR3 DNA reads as TGCAGCGTTGCCCATTGGACTAATGAAAAACTGTTTTTT. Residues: CSVAHWTNEKLFF.